This T cell receptor beta chain was identified during a study of blood T cell repertoires in COVID-19. Overall study: Material from acute and convalescent COVID-19 was sourced from the United States, Italy and Spain. T cells, B-cell-depleted T cells, or PBMCs provided the cDNA or gDNA that served as material.

Methods used by the authors: Reference gene primer amplification yielded estimated nucleated cell counts. Repertoires were generated with immunoSEQ multiplex PCR, while TCRdb's copy carries only in-frame clones and drops some. V and J calls and clone size are copied from that table; D and trimming were computed from the DNA. This repertoire shows about 420,000 clones, 70% to 90% found once; its top ten account for 0.8% to 0.85%. V was clipped by 6 bases and J by 4 bases; unmatched bases: 7. This CDR3 is 15 amino acids long. From germline, CDR1 is SGHTA and CDR2 FQGNSA. During active infection, Seattle patients enrolled and were then monitored through disease.

The sequencing sample was made of peripheral blood. This rearrangement joins TRBV7-2 to TRBJ1-5, with TRBD1 matching over 9 bases. The source is a man between 18 and 35 years old with COVID-19, enrolled during active disease. The chain's CDR3 is CASRPTGGDNQPQHF. CDR3 in DNA: TGTGCCAGCAGACCGACAGGGGGAGATAATCAGCCCCAGCATTTT. Full variable domain (missing parts from reference TRBV7-2 and TRBJ1-5): GAGVSQSPSNKVTEKGKDVELRCDPISGHTALYWYRQSLGQGLEFLIYFQGNSAPDKSGLPSDRFSAERTGGSVSTLTIQRTQQEDSAVYLCASRPTGGDNQPQHFGDGTRLSIL.